These 27 T cell receptor beta chains originate from one sample sequenced in a study of T cell changes during pregnancy in multiple sclerosis. The assay was immunoSEQ multiplex PCR, and TCRdb's table has in-frame clones only and misses some. The sample yields roughly 93,000 clones, 92% seen once. The sequenced sample was peripheral blood, obtained after pregnancy. The source is a female donor in good health, enrolled as a control in a pregnancy study.

The genes are TRBV28 and TRBJ1-3, with 10 bases that match TRBD1. CDR3 size: 16 residues. The junction had 7 bases not matched to a gene; V was cut back by 4 bases and J by 4 bases. CDR1 and CDR2 from the germline V gene are MDHEN and SYDVKM. The CDR3 bases are TGTGCCAGCAGTTCCGCGGGACAGGGGAAGGGAAACACCATATATTTT. Residues: CASSSAGQGKGNTIYF.

This clone came up once. The chain couples TRBV4-1 to TRBJ2-1, with 9 bases aligning to TRBD2. With V trimmed by 5 bases and J by 6 bases, 14 bases remained unmatched. Germline V CDR1 and CDR2: MGHRA, YSYEKL. This CDR3 contains 17 residues. CDR3 coding DNA: TGCGCCAGCAGCGCAAGAAAGGCTAGCGGGAAGGGCAATGAGCAGTTCTTC. Its translation is CASSARKASGKGNEQFF.

The chain uses TRBV7-9 and TRBJ2-1; weak D call: TRBD1 (5 bases). Germline assignment: CDR1 SEHNR and CDR2 FQNEAQ (reference sequence). This CDR3 has 16 residues. V was clipped by 1 base and J by 8 bases, with 18 bases between them. Here the CDR3 DNA reads TGTGCCAGCAGCTTAGATAGGGGCCCAAATCGGGATGAGCAGTTCTTC. Translation gives CASSLDRGPNRDEQFF.

The chain employs TRBV7-9 and TRBJ2-5; 11 bases map to TRBD2. CDR1 SEHNR and CDR2 FQNEAQ come from the germline V gene (reference sequence). Losses at the gene ends were 5 bases for V and 4 bases for J; bases not matched to a gene: 18. The CDR3 consists of 19 residues. CDR3 loop: CASSPYTSGRSMLGETQYF. DNA for the CDR3: TGTGCCAGCAGCCCATATACTAGCGGGAGATCGATGTTAGGAGAGACCCAGTACTTC.

This clone was observed a handful of times. The V and J genes are TRBV7-6 and TRBJ2-5; no reliable D call. There are 13 residues in the CDR3. Germline values: CDR1 SGHVS, CDR2 FNYEAQ. V lost 2 bases and J lost 9, with 13 bases in between. This CDR3 reads CASSLPSPIPQYF. DNA of the CDR3: TGTGCCAGCAGCTTACCCTCCCCTATCCCCCAGTACTTC.

The chain is built from TRBV28 and TRBJ2-1, with 13 bases lining up with TRBD2. The CDR3 runs 16 residues. Germline V gene sequence: CDR1 MDHEN, CDR2 SYDVKM. V lost 3 bases and J lost 10; bases outside the gene matches: 9. CDR3: CASSLHGTSGAGEQFF. CDR3 sequence (DNA): TGTGCCAGCAGTTTGCACGGGACTAGCGGGGCGGGGGAGCAGTTCTTC.

This sequence joins TRBV5-6 and TRBJ2-1; D is possibly TRBD2 (5 bases). This CDR3 comprises 13 residues. Trimming cost V 0 bases and J 7 bases, with 8 bases left between them. Germline lookup yields CDR1 SGHDT and CDR2 YYEEEE. The CDR3 spells CASSLGLMNEQFF. For the CDR3, the DNA is TGTGCCAGCAGCTTGGGACTAATGAATGAGCAGTTCTTC.

This clone was seen once. The chain carries TRBV6-4 and TRBJ2-1, with D maybe TRBD2 (5 bases). V was cut by 6 bases and J by 4 bases, with 16 bases left in between. The CDR3 is 15 residues long. From germline, CDR1 is MRHNA and CDR2 SNTAGT. In DNA form, the CDR3 reads TGTGCCAGCAGCGCGGACTGGGGATGGTACAATGAGCAGTTCTTC. Its protein is CASSADWGWYNEQFF.

The rearrangement joins TRBV11-2 to TRBJ2-2; TRBD1 matches 10 bases. CDR3 length: 14 residues. From germline, CDR1 is SGHAT and CDR2 FQNNGV. Trimming took 4 bases from V and 5 from J; bases not matched to a gene: 1. The CDR3 bases are TGTGCCAGCAGCTGGGGACAGGGGACCGGGGAGCTGTTTTTT. This translates into CASSWGQGTGELFF. Complete variable domain (other parts from reference TRBV11-2 and TRBJ2-2): EAGVAQSPRYKIIEKRQSVAFWCNPISGHATLYWYQQILGQGPKLLIQFQNNGVVDDSQLPKDRFSAERLKGVDSTLKIQPAKLEDSAVYLCASSWGQGTGELFFGEGSRLTVL.

The chain has TRBV6-5 and TRBJ2-7; D is undetermined. There are 13 residues in the CDR3. Germline loops: CDR1 MNHEY, CDR2 SVGAGI. V lost 6 bases and J 2 bases, leaving 11 bases between the germline ends. CDR3 in amino acids: CASRYDTTYEQYF. CDR3 coding DNA: TGTGCCAGCAGATACGACACAACCTACGAGCAGTACTTC.

The chain links TRBV30 to TRBJ2-7; 12 bases line up with TRBD1. V shed 4 bases and J 5 bases; nucleotides not matched to a gene: 12. The CDR3 totals 16 residues. CDR1 is GTSNPN, CDR2 SVGIG, per germline (reference sequence). The CDR3: CAWMDMGQGARHEQYF. CDR3 bases: TGTGCCTGGATGGATATGGGACAGGGGGCTCGGCACGAGCAGTACTTC. Full variable domain (remainder filled in from reference TRBV30 and TRBJ2-7): SQTIHQWPATLVQPVGSPLSLECTVEGTSNPNLYWYRQAAGRGLQLLFYSVGIGQISSEVPQNLSASRPQDRQFILSSKKLLLSDSGFYLCAWMDMGQGARHEQYFGPGTRLTVT.

This rearrangement joins TRBV6-1 to TRBJ2-7, with a tentative D call TRBD1 (5 bases). The CDR3 runs 15 residues. Deletions cut 3 bases from V and 1 base from J, with 13 bases between. Germline values: CDR1 MNHNS, CDR2 SASEGT. CDR3: CASSEKGTGSYEQYF. The CDR3 DNA sequence: TGTGCCAGCAGTGAGAAGGGCACAGGTTCCTACGAGCAGTACTTC.

The chain employs TRBV5-4 and TRBJ2-7; D unclear. CDR1 SGHNT and CDR2 YYREEE come from the germline V gene (reference sequence). The CDR3 extends over 13 amino acids. The germline V and J ends were trimmed by 0 bases and 6 bases, with 10 bases remaining between them. The CDR3 region has the DNA TGTGCCAGCAGCTTGGCCGGTGAGCGCGAGCAGTACTTC. It specifies CASSLAGEREQYF.

V and J are TRBV27 and TRBJ1-1, with 10 positions matching TRBD1. The CDR3 extends over 17 amino acids. V lost 7 bases and J lost 6; bases outside the gene matches: 17. Germline CDR1 and CDR2: MNHEY and SMNVEV (reference sequence). The CDR3 region is CASTFYETGGSLAEAFF. DNA of the CDR3: TGTGCCAGCACTTTTTATGAGACAGGGGGCTCTCTCGCTGAAGCTTTCTTT.

The rearrangement links TRBV7-9 to TRBJ1-4, with TRBD1 as a possible D gene (6 bases). Trimming pared 4 bases from V and 4 bases from J, leaving 13 bases between. Germline values: CDR1 SEHNR, CDR2 FQNEAQ (reference sequence). The length of the CDR3 is 15 residues. The CDR3 DNA follows: TGTGCCAGCAGCTCGTCAGGGGTCTTTAATGAAAAACTGTTTTTT. The encoded protein is CASSSSGVFNEKLFF.

The J gene is TRBJ2-1, the V gene TRBV5-1; tentatively, D is TRBD2 (6 bases). Trimming removed 0 bases from V and 8 bases from J, with 15 bases in between. CDR1 is SGHRS, CDR2 YFSETQ, per germline. The length of the CDR3 is 15 residues. The CDR3 DNA is TGCGCCAGCAGCTTGGCCGCCAGGGAGGTGGATGAGCAGTTCTTC. This encodes CASSLAAREVDEQFF. Variable domain in full (rest from reference TRBV5-1 and TRBJ2-1): KAGVTQTPRYLIKTRGQQVTLSCSPISGHRSVSWYQQTPGQGLQFLFEYFSETQRNKGNFPGRFSGRQFSNSRSEMNVSTLELGDSALYLCASSLAAREVDEQFFGPGTRLTVL.

This clone was picked up one time. Here the CDR3 omits its conserved ending phenylalanine or tryptophan, so a read error is the likely source. CDR3 in DNA: TGCGCCAGCAGCTTCCAGGGGCTCAGGAGTCAGCCCCAGCATCTT. This encodes CASSFQGLRSQPQHL. The chain has TRBV5-1 and TRBJ1-5; maybe TRBD1 (6 bases). CDR1 is SGHRS, CDR2 YFSETQ, per germline. V shed 2 bases and J shed 6 bases, with 15 bases lying between them. This CDR3 contains 15 residues.

This CDR3 is CASRVSASYEQYF. In DNA form, the CDR3 reads TGTGCCAGCCGAGTTAGCGCATCCTACGAGCAGTACTTC. The V gene is TRBV27, the J gene TRBJ2-7, with TRBD2 as a possible D gene (5 bases). Deletions cut 8 bases from V and 1 base from J, with 12 bases between. The CDR3 is made up of 13 amino acids. Germline V gene sequence: CDR1 MNHEY, CDR2 SMNVEV (reference sequence).

This chain uses TRBV18 with TRBJ2-3, with D unclear. V was cut by 4 bases and J by 1 base, with 6 bases left in between. The CDR3 consists of 13 residues. Germline V gene lookup returns CDR1 KGHSH and CDR2 LQKENI. DNA of the CDR3: TGTGCCAGCTCACTACTTGGCACAGATACGCAGTATTTT. Protein: CASSLLGTDTQYF.

This chain uses TRBV5-1 with TRBJ2-1, with TRBD2 matching 9 bases. After removal of 0 bases from V and 7 bases from J, the junction contained 14 bases not matched to a gene. The CDR3 contains 18 residues. Germline V gene lookup returns CDR1 SGHRS and CDR2 YFSETQ. CDR3 bases: TGCGCCAGCAGCTTGGGAGAACGGGGGCGGGAGGGCGGTAATGAGCAGTTCTTC. Its translation is CASSLGERGREGGNEQFF.

The rearrangement joins TRBV6-4 to TRBJ1-1; no firm D call. V was pared by 6 bases and J by 1 base, with 9 bases between. CDR1 is MRHNA and CDR2 is SNTAGT in the germline V gene. The CDR3 is made up of 13 amino acids. CDR3 protein: CASRVGENTEAFF. The CDR3 bases are TGTGCCAGCAGAGTCGGGGAGAACACTGAAGCTTTCTTT.

V and J are TRBV5-1 and TRBJ2-1, with 9 bases that match TRBD1. CDR3 size: 15 residues. Trimming took 4 bases from V and 4 from J; bases not matched to a gene: 6. Germline CDR1 SGHRS, CDR2 YFSETQ. The CDR3 spells CASSAGQGRYNEQFF. The CDR3 nucleotides are TGCGCCAGCAGCGCGGGACAGGGAAGATACAATGAGCAGTTCTTC.

The table lists this clone with a count of one. J is TRBJ1-1 and V is TRBV2; D gene ambiguous. Trimming removed 6 bases at V and 2 bases at J, with 13 bases between. From germline, CDR1 is SNHLY and CDR2 FYNNEI. This CDR3 spans 14 amino acids. This CDR3 reads CASSGRFRNTEAFF. The CDR3 region has the DNA TGTGCCAGCAGCGGCAGGTTTAGAAACACTGAAGCTTTCTTT. The full variable domain, completed using reference TRBV2 and TRBJ1-1, is EPEVTQTPSHQVTQMGQEVILRCVPISNHLYFYWYRQILGQKVEFLVSFYNNEISEKSEIFDDQFSVERPDGSNFTLKIRSTKLEDSAMYFCASSGRFRNTEAFFGQGTRLTVV.

Of note for this clone: The same CDR3 arises from other DNA sequences in this sample as well. The chain recombines TRBV27 with TRBJ2-7; TRBD2 agrees at 9 bases. Germline CDR1 reads MNHEY; CDR2 reads SMNVEV (reference sequence). The ends lost 4 bases at V and 3 bases at J; junction bases unmatched: 4. The CDR3 is 14 residues long. In DNA, the CDR3 is TGTGCCAGCAGTTCGGGACTAGCAAGCTACGAGCAGTACTTC. Its translation is CASSSGLASYEQYF.

The chain has TRBV2 and TRBJ2-1; 7 nucleotides line up with TRBD2. V was pared by 3 bases and J by 4 bases, with 9 bases of the junction left unmatched. Germline lookup yields CDR1 SNHLY and CDR2 FYNNEI. The CDR3 is 16 residues long. The CDR3 here is CASSEGIAGLYNEQFF. CDR3 DNA sequence: TGTGCCAGCAGTGAGGGGATAGCGGGCCTTTACAATGAGCAGTTCTTC.

V gene TRBV9 combines with J gene TRBJ2-2; tentative D call: TRBD2 (5 bases). CDR1 SGDLS and CDR2 YYNGEE come from the germline V gene. V lost 5 bases to trimming and J lost 1 base, with 15 bases between them. The CDR3 has 16 amino acids. The DNA for the CDR3 is TGTGCCAGCAGTGCCCGGAGGACCCAGAACACCGGGGAGCTGTTTTTT. Its protein is CASSARRTQNTGELFF.

This clone came up a few times. The chain carries TRBV4-2 and TRBJ2-2, with D unclear. Germline loops: CDR1 LGHNA, CDR2 YNFKEQ. This CDR3 spans 13 amino acids. The V and J ends lost 2 bases and 4 bases respectively, with 5 bases between them. Here the CDR3 reads CASSQRVTGELFF. CDR3 DNA sequence: TGTGCCAGCAGCCAACGAGTCACCGGGGAGCTGTTTTTT.